The 6 T cell receptor beta chains below were found in one sample sequenced in a study of regulatory T cells in long-lasting Graves disease. HTBI primers from iRepertoire and Arm-PCR of CDR3 regions yielded the TCR beta libraries. TCRdb re-analysed the multiplex PCR reads in MiXCR, keeping a single row per CDR3 protein. Among 350,000 to 500,000 distinct CDR3 sequences listed, roughly 21% were seen once. The time point: persistent/refractory GD, antithyroid drugs over 5 years with positive TRAb. PBMC RNA served as the TCR library source. Sequenced material: peripheral blood mononuclear cells (PBMCs), taken when the disease was refractory, from a patient treated with antithyroid drugs. The origin of the receptors is a female donor with Graves disease.

V gene TRBV14 combines with J gene TRBJ1-2; D remains unclear. V shed 0 bases and J shed 5 bases, with 7 bases lying between them. This CDR3 spans 13 amino acids. Per the germline V gene, CDR1 is SGHDN and CDR2 is FVKESK. CDR3 protein: CASSQDLFYGYTF. DNA of the CDR3: TGTGCCAGCAGCCAAGACCTTTTTTATGGCTACACCTTC.

The chain has TRBV19 and TRBJ1-5; 8 nucleotides line up with TRBD1. V shed 1 base and J 3 bases; nucleotides not matched to a gene: 5. The V gene's germline CDR1 is LNHDA and CDR2 SQIVND (reference sequence). The CDR3 has 16 amino acids. The CDR3 is CASSIVGTGDNQPQHF. The CDR3 coding sequence is TGTGCCAGTAGTATAGTAGGGACAGGCGACAATCAGCCCCAGCATTTT.

This clonotype was seen many times. This chain joins TRBV20-1 and TRBJ2-5; maybe TRBD2 (6 bases). The germline CDR1 and CDR2 sequences are DFQATT and SNEGSKA (reference sequence). V was shortened by 0 bases and J by 4 bases, with 12 bases between the two germline ends. The CDR3 has 14 amino acids. Here the CDR3 reads CSARDQEGRETQYF. The DNA of the CDR3 is TGCAGTGCTAGAGATCAGGAGGGTCGAGAGACCCAGTACTTC.

The genes are TRBV7-9 and TRBJ1-1; D is unclear. The length of the CDR3 is 15 residues. Germline CDR1 is SEHNR and CDR2 is FQNEAQ (reference sequence). V lost 2 bases to trimming and J lost 2 bases, with 12 bases between them. The CDR3: CASSLRGAVNTEAFF. CDR3 bases: TGTGCCAGCAGCTTACGGGGAGCGGTTAACACTGAAGCTTTCTTT.

This clonotype has only a few counts. The chain is built from TRBV20-1 and TRBJ2-4; no reliable D call. The CDR3 covers 14 residues. Deletions cut 3 bases from V and 8 bases from J, with 17 bases between. CDR1 and CDR2 from the germline V gene are DFQATT and SNEGSKA (reference sequence). The CDR3 coding sequence is TGCAGTGCTAGTGACCAAACAAAGGCGCACATTCAGTACTTC. Amino acid sequence: CSASDQTKAHIQYF.

This clonotype was picked up many times. This chain uses TRBV28 with TRBJ2-7, with D possibly being TRBD2 (6 bases). V lost 4 bases, J lost 2 bases, and 12 bases lay in between. The CDR3 spans 14 residues. Germline V gene sequence: CDR1 MDHEN, CDR2 SYDVKM. The CDR3 here is CASSSRDFAYEQYF. CDR3 in DNA: TGTGCCAGCAGTTCCCGGGACTTCGCCTACGAGCAGTACTTC.